The 10 T cell receptor beta chains below all came from one sample that was sequenced in a study of blood T cell repertoires in COVID-19. Sequencing used immunoSEQ multiplex PCR; TCRdb keeps in-frame clones, though not all of them. The sample lists 95,000 to 100,000 clones, 85% to 95% occurring once. The specimen sequenced was peripheral blood. The receptors shown here come from a man in his fifties with active COVID-19.

The chain links TRBV12-5 to TRBJ2-3; 10 bases align to TRBD2. The ends lost 6 bases at V and 6 bases at J; junction bases unmatched: 6. The CDR3 loop spans 14 amino acids. Germline V gives CDR1 LGHNT, CDR2 FRNRAP. In DNA, the CDR3 is TGTGCTAGTGGGAGCGGGAGGGCTAGCGATACGCAGTATTTT. Translated, it gives CASGSGRASDTQYF.

The chain is built from TRBV5-5 and TRBJ1-4; 10 positions match TRBD1. The CDR3 contains 14 residues. The germline CDR1 and CDR2 sequences are SGHKS and YYEKEE (reference sequence). V gave up 3 bases and J gave up 6 bases; unmatched junction bases: 2. CDR3 bases: TGTGCCAGCAGCTCCGGGACAGGGGATGAAAAACTGTTTTTT. Amino acid sequence: CASSSGTGDEKLFF.

DNA for the CDR3: TGTGCCAGTAGTCCTAGACAGAAAACAGATACGCAGTATTTT. Amino acids: CASSPRQKTDTQYF. V gene TRBV19 combines with J gene TRBJ2-3; D is perhaps TRBD1 (5 bases). Trimming left V 5 bases short and J 3 bases short, with 12 bases between. CDR1 is LNHDA, CDR2 SQIVND, per germline (reference sequence). CDR3 length: 14 amino acids.

This rearrangement joins TRBV19 to TRBJ1-4, with a tentative D call TRBD1 (6 bases). The CDR3 has 14 amino acids. Trimming pared 1 base from V and 3 bases from J, leaving 6 bases between. The germline V gene has CDR1 LNHDA and CDR2 SQIVND (reference sequence). CDR3 amino acids: CASSIGTANEKLFF. CDR3 coding DNA: TGTGCCAGTAGTATAGGGACAGCTAATGAAAAACTGTTTTTT.

The count of this clone is one. J is TRBJ2-5 and V is TRBV20-1, with TRBD2 matching 7 bases. The V segment lost 3 bases and the J segment 5 bases; nucleotides outside the gene matches: 6. The germline V gene encodes CDR1 DFQATT and CDR2 SNEGSKA (reference sequence). The CDR3 extends over 13 amino acids. CDR3 DNA sequence: TGCAGTGCTAGTGGCCGGGGGGTGGAGACCCAGTACTTC. This gives the protein CSASGRGVETQYF.

The chain combines TRBV6-2 or TRBV6-3 with TRBJ2-1; TRBD1 matches at 7 bases. The length of the CDR3 is 18 residues. The J segment lost 5 bases and the V segment lost 6 bases, leaving 19 bases of the junction unmatched. Germline CDR1 MNHEY, CDR2 SVGEGT. The CDR3 loop reads CASSRGLRQGISHNEQFF. The CDR3, as DNA: TGTGCCAGCAGCCGTGGCCTCAGACAGGGAATTTCCCACAATGAGCAGTTCTTC.

The V call is TRBV28, the J call TRBJ1-2; 11 nucleotides agree with TRBD1. The CDR3 extends over 16 amino acids. V shed 7 bases, J shed 2 bases, and the junction held 9 bases outside the gene matches. The germline V gene has CDR1 MDHEN and CDR2 SYDVKM. The CDR3 here is CASKDSGQGANYGYTF. CDR3 bases: TGTGCCAGCAAAGACTCTGGACAGGGGGCGAACTATGGCTACACCTTC.

This clone appeared once. The rearrangement links TRBV28 to TRBJ2-4; TRBD1 aligns across 11 bases. The CDR3 sequence is 17 residues long. Germline CDR1 is MDHEN and CDR2 is SYDVKM. V was clipped by 5 bases and J by 0 bases; unmatched bases: 6. The CDR3 sequence is CASSPGTGGIAKNIQYF. CDR3 DNA: TGTGCCAGCAGTCCCGGGACAGGGGGGATAGCCAAAAACATTCAGTACTTC.

The chain employs TRBV10-1 and TRBJ2-7; tentatively, D is TRBD1 (7 bases). V was cut by 5 bases and J by 5 bases, with 13 bases left in between. CDR1 is WNHNN and CDR2 is SYGVQD in the germline V gene (reference sequence). The CDR3 is made up of 13 amino acids. This chain's CDR3 is CASSRQGGHEQYF. The CDR3 coding sequence is TGCGCCAGCAGTCGGCAGGGGGGCCACGAGCAGTACTTC.

The rearrangement links TRBV7-8 to TRBJ2-7; the match to TRBD2 covers 7 bases. The V and J ends lost 0 bases and 5 bases, in that order; junction bases with no gene match: 13. Germline values: CDR1 SGHVS, CDR2 FQNEAQ. The CDR3 is 17 amino acids. Written as DNA, the CDR3 is TGTGCCAGCAGCTTAGCGGGGGGGGACCTTTACCGGAACGAGCAGTACTTC. Encoded protein: CASSLAGGDLYRNEQYF.